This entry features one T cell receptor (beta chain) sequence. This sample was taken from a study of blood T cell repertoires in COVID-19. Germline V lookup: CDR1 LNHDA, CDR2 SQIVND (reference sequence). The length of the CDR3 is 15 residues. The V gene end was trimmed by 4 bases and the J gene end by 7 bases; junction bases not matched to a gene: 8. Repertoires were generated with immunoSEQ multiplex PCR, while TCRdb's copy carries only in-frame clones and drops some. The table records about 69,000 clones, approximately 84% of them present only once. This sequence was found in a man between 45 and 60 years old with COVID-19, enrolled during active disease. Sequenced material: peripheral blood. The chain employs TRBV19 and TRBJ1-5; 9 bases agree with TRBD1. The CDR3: CASSKTQGAYQPQHF. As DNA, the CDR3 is TGTGCCAGTAGTAAAACACAGGGGGCCTACCAGCCCCAGCATTTT.